This is a list of T cell receptor beta chains from one sample in a study of blood T cell repertoires in COVID-19. Clones were sequenced by immunoSEQ multiplex PCR, and TCRdb holds only the in-frame ones, with some missing. The repertoire holds fewer than 350,000 clones, with roughly 90% as singletons. The specimen was peripheral blood. The source is a woman in her sixties with COVID-19, enrolled during active disease. Both conserved end residues are part of each CDR3. D genes are given only for firm matches. Rows may omit the clone size; those that give it use once, few, many or a size class.

J: TRBJ2-5; D: TRBD2; V: TRBV11-2; size: NA; DNA: TGTGCCAGCAGCTTAGCCCTAGCGGGGGGAGTCCAAGAGACCCAGTACTTC; CDR3: CASSLALAGGVQETQYF
J: TRBJ2-7; D: TRBD1; V: TRBV28; size: NA; DNA: TGTGCCAGCAGCTCCGGACAGGTGGGGATCTACGAGCAGTACTTC; CDR3: CASSSGQVGIYEQYF
J: TRBJ1-1; D: NA; V: TRBV30; size: NA; DNA: TGTGCCTGGCGGGGTGGGAACACTGAAGCTTTCTTT; CDR3: CAWRGGNTEAFF
J: TRBJ2-7; D: NA; V: TRBV3-1/TRBV3-2; size: NA; DNA: TGTGCCAGCAGCCAAGTTCTGGGTATCGGAAATCCGACCGGACAAACCTACGAGCAGTACTTC; CDR3: CASSQVLGIGNPTGQTYEQYF
J: TRBJ1-6; D: NA; V: TRBV2; size: NA; DNA: TGTGCCAGCCGGACAGAGAGCTCCTATAATTCACCCCTCCACTTT; CDR3: CASRTESSYNSPLHF
J: TRBJ1-2; D: NA; V: TRBV12-3/TRBV12-4; size: NA; DNA: TGTGCCAGCAGTTTAAAAACAGGCTACACCTTC; CDR3: CASSLKTGYTF
J: TRBJ2-1; D: NA; V: TRBV7-3; size: NA; DNA: TGTGCCAGCAGCCCCTATGGGGGGAATGAGCAGTTCTTC; CDR3: CASSPYGGNEQFF
J: TRBJ2-7; D: TRBD1; V: TRBV7-9; size: NA; DNA: TGTGCCAGCAGCTCCCGCACGGACAGGGGGCGCGGCGAGCAGTACTTC; CDR3: CASSSRTDRGRGEQYF
J: TRBJ2-2; D: NA; V: TRBV29-1; size: NA; DNA: TGCAGCGTGGGGCGTGGGTCCACCGGGGAGCTGTTTTTT; CDR3: CSVGRGSTGELFF
J: TRBJ1-2; D: TRBD1; V: TRBV29-1; size: few; DNA: TGCAGCGTTGAAATTGGTTCACAGGGGCACTATGGCTACACCTTC; CDR3: CSVEIGSQGHYGYTF
J: TRBJ1-2; D: TRBD1; V: TRBV6-5; size: once; DNA: TGTGCCAGCAGAATGACAGGGAGCTATGGCTACACCTTC; CDR3: CASRMTGSYGYTF
J: TRBJ1-1; D: NA; V: TRBV7-2; size: NA; DNA: TGTGCCAGCAGCTCCGTCGGGTCTCTTATGAACACTGAAGCTTTCTTT; CDR3: CASSSVGSLMNTEAFF
J: TRBJ1-3; D: NA; V: TRBV6-5; size: NA; DNA: TGTGCCAGGGTTGGGGGGGCCATTGGAAACACCATATATTTT; CDR3: CARVGGAIGNTIYF
J: TRBJ1-1; D: TRBD1; V: TRBV29-1; size: once; DNA: TGCAGCGTCCCGCGCAGGGGGTCCTTGAACACTGAAGCTTTCTTT; CDR3: CSVPRRGSLNTEAFF